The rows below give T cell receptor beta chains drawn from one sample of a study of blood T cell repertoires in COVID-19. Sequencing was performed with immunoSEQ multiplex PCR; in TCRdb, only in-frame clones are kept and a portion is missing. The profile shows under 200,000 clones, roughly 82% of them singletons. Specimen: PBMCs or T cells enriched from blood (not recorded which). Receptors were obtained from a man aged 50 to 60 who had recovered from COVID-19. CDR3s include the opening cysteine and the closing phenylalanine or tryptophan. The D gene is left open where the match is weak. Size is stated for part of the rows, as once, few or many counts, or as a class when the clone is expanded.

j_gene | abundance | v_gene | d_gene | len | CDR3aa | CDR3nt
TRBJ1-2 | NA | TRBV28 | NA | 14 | CASRLTGGRGGYTF | TGTGCCAGCAGATTGACAGGTGGAAGAGGCGGCTACACCTTC
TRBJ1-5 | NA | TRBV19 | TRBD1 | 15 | CASSDRDVSNQPQHF | TGTGCCAGTAGCGACAGGGATGTTAGCAATCAGCCCCAGCATTTT
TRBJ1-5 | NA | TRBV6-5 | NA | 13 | CAAGEGGNQPQHF | TGTGCGGCGGGGGAGGGGGGCAATCAGCCCCAGCATTTT
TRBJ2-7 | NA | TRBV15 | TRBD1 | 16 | CATSGRGDRGFYEQYF | TGTGCCACCAGCGGCCGGGGGGACAGGGGATTTTACGAGCAGTACTTC
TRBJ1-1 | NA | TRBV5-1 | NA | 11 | CASNKGTEAFF | TGCGCCAGCAATAAGGGGACTGAAGCTTTCTTT
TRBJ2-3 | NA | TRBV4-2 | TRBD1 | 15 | CASSQDRGPTDTQYF | TGTGCCAGCAGCCAAGACAGGGGGCCAACAGATACGCAGTATTTT
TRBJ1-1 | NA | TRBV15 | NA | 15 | CATSRVTAGYTEAFF | TGTGCCACCAGCAGAGTAACGGCGGGATACACTGAAGCTTTCTTT
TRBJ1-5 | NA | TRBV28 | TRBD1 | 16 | CASSGDRGAGNQPQHF | TGTGCCAGCAGTGGAGACAGGGGAGCGGGGAATCAGCCCCAGCATTTT
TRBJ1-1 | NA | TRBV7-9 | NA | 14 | CASSLGSGNTEAFF | TGTGCCAGCAGCTTAGGCTCAGGAAACACTGAAGCTTTCTTT
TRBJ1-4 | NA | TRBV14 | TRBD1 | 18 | CASSPNPSWTGITEKLFF | TGTGCCAGCAGCCCAAATCCGTCGTGGACAGGGATTACTGAAAAACTGTTTTTT
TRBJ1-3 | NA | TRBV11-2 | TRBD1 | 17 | CASSTTRTGGSGNTIYF | TGTGCCAGCAGCACCACGAGGACAGGTGGCTCTGGAAACACCATATATTTT
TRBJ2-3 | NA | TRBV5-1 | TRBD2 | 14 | CASGLAGVKDTQYF | TGCGCCAGCGGATTAGCGGGAGTAAAAGATACGCAGTATTTT
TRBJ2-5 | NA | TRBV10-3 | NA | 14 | CAISLGGAQETQYF | TGTGCCATCAGCCTGGGCGGGGCCCAAGAGACCCAGTACTTC
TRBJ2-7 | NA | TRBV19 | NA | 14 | CASSIDNVAYEQYF | TGTGCCAGTAGTATAGACAACGTAGCCTACGAGCAGTACTTC
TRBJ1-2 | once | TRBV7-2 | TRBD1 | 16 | CASSGPRDRTNYGYTF | TGTGCCAGCAGCGGCCCCCGGGACAGGACTAACTATGGCTACACCTTC
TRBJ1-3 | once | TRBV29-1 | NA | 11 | CSMASGNTIYF | TGCAGCATGGCCTCTGGAAACACCATATATTTT
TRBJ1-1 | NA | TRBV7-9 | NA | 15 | CASSVVQGMNTEAFF | TGTGCCAGCAGCGTCGTACAGGGTATGAACACTGAAGCTTTCTTT
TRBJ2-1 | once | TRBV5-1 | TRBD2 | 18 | CASSSGLAGGLDEVGQFF | TGCGCCAGCAGCTCGGGACTAGCGGGAGGACTTGACGAGGTTGGGCAGTTCTTC
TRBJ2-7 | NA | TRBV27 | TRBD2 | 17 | CASSLSGLAGAYYEQYF | TGTGCCAGCAGTTTATCGGGACTAGCGGGGGCTTACTACGAGCAGTACTTC
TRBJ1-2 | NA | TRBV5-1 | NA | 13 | CASSLIDNYGYTF | TGCGCCAGCAGCTTGATAGATAACTATGGCTACACCTTC
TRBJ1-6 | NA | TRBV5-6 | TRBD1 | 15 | CASSLGETGHSPLHF | TGTGCCAGCAGCTTGGGGGAGACAGGGCATTCACCCCTCCACTTT
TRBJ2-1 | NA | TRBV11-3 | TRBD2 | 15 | CASSLNSGGNNEQFF | TGTGCCAGCAGCTTAAATAGCGGGGGAAACAATGAGCAGTTCTTC
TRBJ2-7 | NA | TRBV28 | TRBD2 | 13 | CASELADAYEQYF | TGTGCCAGTGAACTAGCGGACGCCTACGAGCAGTACTTC
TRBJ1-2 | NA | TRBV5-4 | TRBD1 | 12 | CASSSQGDGYTF | TGTGCCAGCAGTTCCCAGGGGGACGGCTACACCTTC
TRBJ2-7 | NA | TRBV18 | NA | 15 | CASSPTRQDTYEQYF | TGTGCCAGCTCACCAACTCGACAGGATACCTACGAGCAGTACTTC
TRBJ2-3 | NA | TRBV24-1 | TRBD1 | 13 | CATGDRASDTQYF | TGTGCCACCGGAGACAGGGCATCCGATACGCAGTATTTT
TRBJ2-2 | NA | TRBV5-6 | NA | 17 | CASSSNGQKVFSGELFF | TGTGCCAGCAGCTCTAACGGACAGAAGGTCTTTTCCGGGGAGCTGTTTTTT
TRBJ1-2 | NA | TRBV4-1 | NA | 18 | CASSQQAGTIISNYGYTF | TGCGCCAGCAGCCAGCAGGCAGGCACGATTATCTCTAACTATGGCTACACCTTC
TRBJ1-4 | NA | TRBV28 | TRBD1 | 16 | CASTSYARGRGEKLFF | TGTGCCAGCACCTCCTACGCCAGGGGGCGAGGTGAAAAACTGTTTTTT
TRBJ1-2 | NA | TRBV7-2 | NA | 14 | CASSLAGGQYGYTF | TGTGCCAGCAGCTTAGCGGGAGGACAATATGGCTACACCTTC
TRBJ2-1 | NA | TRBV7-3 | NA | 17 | CASSLRADSATYNEQFF | TGTGCCAGCAGCTTAAGGGCAGACAGCGCAACCTACAATGAGCAGTTCTTC
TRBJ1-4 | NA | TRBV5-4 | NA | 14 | CASNARDGNEKLFF | TGTGCCAGCAACGCGCGGGATGGTAATGAAAAACTGTTTTTT
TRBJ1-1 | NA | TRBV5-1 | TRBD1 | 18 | CASSFGRGGPPANTEAFF | TGCGCCAGCAGCTTTGGTAGAGGGGGCCCGCCCGCGAACACTGAAGCTTTCTTT
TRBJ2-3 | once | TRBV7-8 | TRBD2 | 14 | CASSYGTSDGTQYF | TGTGCCAGCAGCTATGGGACTAGCGATGGTACGCAGTATTTT
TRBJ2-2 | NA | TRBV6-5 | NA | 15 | CASREGLPGSGELFF | TGTGCCAGCAGGGAGGGTCTTCCGGGGTCCGGGGAGCTGTTTTTT
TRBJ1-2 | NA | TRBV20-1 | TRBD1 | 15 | CSASSPDREYYGYTF | TGCAGTGCTAGTTCGCCGGACAGGGAATACTATGGCTACACCTTC
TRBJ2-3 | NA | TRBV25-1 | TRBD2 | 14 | CASSIRGEGATQYF | TGTGCCAGCAGCATTCGGGGGGAAGGAGCTACGCAGTATTTT
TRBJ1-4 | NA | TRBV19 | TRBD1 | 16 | CASSRAQGARNEKLFF | TGTGCCAGTAGCAGGGCACAGGGGGCGCGGAATGAAAAACTGTTTTTT
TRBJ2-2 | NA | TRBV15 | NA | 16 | CATSRGGAANTGELFF | TGTGCCACCAGCAGGGGCGGGGCAGCGAACACCGGGGAGCTGTTTTTT
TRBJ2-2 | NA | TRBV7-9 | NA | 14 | CASSSDSYTGELFF | TGTGCCAGCAGCTCCGACAGCTACACCGGGGAGCTGTTTTTT
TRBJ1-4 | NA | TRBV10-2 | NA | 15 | CASSEFPGNSEKLFF | TGCGCCAGCAGTGAGTTCCCGGGGAACAGTGAAAAACTGTTTTTT
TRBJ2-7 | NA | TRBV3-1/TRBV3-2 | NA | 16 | CASSQEGPGAMAEQYF | TGTGCCAGCAGCCAAGAAGGTCCAGGGGCCATGGCCGAGCAGTACTTC
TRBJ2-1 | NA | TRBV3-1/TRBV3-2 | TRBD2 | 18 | CASSQGRLAGFRGNEQFF | TGTGCCAGCAGCCAAGGGAGACTAGCGGGGTTTCGGGGTAATGAGCAGTTCTTC
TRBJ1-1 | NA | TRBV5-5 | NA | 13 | CASSGSRNTEAFF | TGTGCCAGCAGCGGCTCCAGGAACACTGAAGCTTTCTTT
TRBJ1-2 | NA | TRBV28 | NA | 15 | CASTPWGGPGYGYTF | TGTGCCAGCACCCCTTGGGGGGGGCCCGGCTATGGCTACACCTTC
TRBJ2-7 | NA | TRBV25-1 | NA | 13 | CASSTTGAGEQYF | TGTGCCAGCAGCACTACAGGGGCGGGAGAGCAGTACTTC